These 4 T cell receptor beta chains came from one sample sequenced in a study of shared clonotypes between healthy human individuals. Assay: immunoSEQ multiplex PCR; the TCRdb copy retains only in-frame clones and omits some. Of a few million clones in the sample, over 85% were seen once. The specimen was naive CD4+ T cells sorted from blood. Sample subset: CD45RA+ positively selected. These receptors were obtained from a man aged 18 to 35 in good health.

The chain employs TRBV11-2 and TRBJ1-2; TRBD1 matches 9 bases. V dropped 4 bases and J dropped 1; count of bases not matched to a gene: 7. The CDR3 runs to 16 residues. Germline V gene data show CDR1 as SGHAT and CDR2 as FQNNGV. The CDR3 DNA follows: TGTGCCAGCAGCTACCCCGGGACAGGGCTTAACTATGGCTACACCTTC. It codes for CASSYPGTGLNYGYTF.

The chain carries TRBV4-1 and TRBJ1-6, with a weak D call TRBD1 (5 bases). CDR3 length equals 17 residues. Germline CDR1 reads MGHRA; CDR2 reads YSYEKL. The ends were cut back, 0 bases at V and 0 bases at J, with 9 bases in the middle. The CDR3 sequence is CASSQDSDSSYNSPLHF. Written as DNA, the CDR3 is TGCGCCAGCAGCCAAGACTCCGACAGCTCCTATAATTCACCCCTCCACTTT.

This clone appeared a single time. V and J are TRBV5-1 and TRBJ1-2, with 8 bases aligning to TRBD1. The ends lost 3 bases at V and 5 bases at J; junction bases unmatched: 6. CDR1 and CDR2 from the germline V gene are SGHRS and YFSETQ. This CDR3 spans 14 amino acids. The CDR3 reads CASSSQGEMYGYTF. The CDR3 DNA is TGCGCCAGCAGCTCACAGGGGGAAATGTATGGCTACACCTTC.

The rearrangement joins TRBV5-5 to TRBJ2-7, with 9 bases lining up with TRBD1. V lost 3 bases and J lost 2; bases outside the gene matches: 6. Germline CDR1 reads SGHKS; CDR2 reads YYEKEE (reference sequence). The CDR3 covers 15 residues. CDR3 amino acids: CASSSGQGTTYEQYF. The CDR3 region has the DNA TGTGCCAGCAGCTCAGGACAGGGGACCACCTACGAGCAGTACTTC.